Sequencing of this TCR beta chain was carried out in a study of CD8+ T cells in alopecia areata. Overall study context: Treated patients received oral tofacitinib, 5 to 10 mg twice daily.

This clone has only a few counts. PBMCs provided sorted CD4+ and CD8+ T cells. Extracted from the samples, RNA was reverse transcribed into cDNA to serve as the sequencing template. Here immunoSEQ multiplex PCR was the method, and the copy in TCRdb shows in-frame clones only, minus some. In the table there are 110,000 to 150,000 clones, around 50% of which are singletons. The V and J ends lost 0 bases and 6 bases respectively, with 4 bases between them. There are 12 residues in the CDR3. Germline assignment: CDR1 MNHNY and CDR2 SVGAGI (reference sequence). The sequences come from CD4+ T cells sorted from blood, collected at week 0. The TCR originated in a human donor with alopecia areata. The chain links TRBV6-6 to TRBJ2-3, with D hard to call. CDR3 bases: TGTGCCAGCAGTTACTCGATGGATACGCAGTATTTT. Translating it yields CASSYSMDTQYF.